Listed below are T cell receptor beta chains from one sample, sequenced in a study of T cell responses to AZD1222 COVID-19 vaccine. Some clones are missing from TCRdb's copy, which holds only in-frame ones; the method was immunoSEQ multiplex PCR. The sample contains about 140,000 clones, almost 95% of which appear only once. The input for sequencing was peripheral blood, taken on day 0 of AZD1222 vaccination. The origin of the receptors is an adult in good health. Both conserved end residues are part of each CDR3. A D gene is named only where the DNA matches it firmly. Clone sizes are given selectively: once, few, many, or a class where the clone is expanded.

>TRBV18|TRBJ2-1|-|-
TGTGCCAGCTCAAGGGGGGAGATTCGCAATGAGCAGTTCTTC
CASSRGEIRNEQFF
>TRBV7-9|TRBJ1-1|TRBD1|-
TGTGCCAGCAGCCCTGGACAGGGAAAGGGGGATAACACTGAAGCTTTCTTT
CASSPGQGKGDNTEAFF
>TRBV5-1|TRBJ1-5|TRBD1|-
TGCGCCAGCAGTACGGGACAGAGCAATCAGCCCCAGCATTTT
CASSTGQSNQPQHF
>TRBV18|TRBJ2-5|-|-
TGTGCCAGCTCACCCCTACCGGAAACCCAGTACTTC
CASSPLPETQYF
>TRBV29-1|TRBJ1-2|TRBD1|-
TGCAGCGTTGGGACAGGGCGAGGCTACACCTTC
CSVGTGRGYTF
>TRBV7-2|TRBJ1-2|TRBD1|-
TGTGCCAGCAGCTTAGTTGGGACAGGGGGCGCACGATTCTATGGCTACACCTTC
CASSLVGTGGARFYGYTF
>TRBV5-4|TRBJ1-2|-|-
TGTGCCAGCAGCTTAGGGACGGTAGCTAACTATGGCTACACCTTC
CASSLGTVANYGYTF
>TRBV7-9|TRBJ1-2|TRBD1|-
TGTGCCAGCAGCTTTACAGGGGATAACTATGGCTACACCTTC
CASSFTGDNYGYTF
>TRBV28|TRBJ1-5|-|-
TGTGCCAGCAGCCCCCCGGGGAATCAGCCCCAGCATTTT
CASSPPGNQPQHF
>TRBV19|TRBJ2-7|-|-
TGTGCCAGTAGTGGGGGATTTCTCTACGAGCAGTACTTC
CASSGGFLYEQYF
>TRBV19|TRBJ2-7|-|-
TGTGCCAGTAGTAGCCGGGGAGAAGGGTCCTACGAGCAGTACTTC
CASSSRGEGSYEQYF
>TRBV19|TRBJ1-2|-|-
TGTGCCAGTAGCCACGAACCTTCTAACTATGGCTACACCTTC
CASSHEPSNYGYTF
>TRBV6-5|TRBJ2-7|-|-
TGTGCCAGCAGTTATCGGGGCTGGGATGGCTACGAGCAGTACTTC
CASSYRGWDGYEQYF
>TRBV10-3|TRBJ2-7|TRBD1|once
TGTGCCATCAGTGACCGGGACAGGGACGAAGTCGAGCAGTACTTC
CAISDRDRDEVEQYF
>TRBV5-1|TRBJ1-2|TRBD1|once
TGCGCCAGCAGCATGTCGGGACAGGGGATGGGACTTCGAGGCTACACCTTC
CASSMSGQGMGLRGYTF
>TRBV7-9|TRBJ1-1|-|-
TGTGCCAGCAGCCCGCCGGATCCCACGGGCACTGAAGCTTTCTTT
CASSPPDPTGTEAFF
>TRBV5-5|TRBJ2-2|TRBD2|-
TGTGCCAGCAGCTTTTTGGCCGGGAGGGCCGCCGGGGAGCTGTTTTTT
CASSFLAGRAAGELFF
>TRBV24-1|TRBJ2-4|-|-
TGTGCCACCTCACGCGGCCGTCCAGTAGACATTCAGTACTTC
CATSRGRPVDIQYF
>TRBV28|TRBJ1-6|TRBD1|-
TGTGCCAGCAGCCACGGACAGGGGGGTTCACCCCTCCACTTT
CASSHGQGGSPLHF
>TRBV2|TRBJ2-5|-|-
TGTGCCAGCACAGGACTCTCTAAGAAAGAGACCCAGTACTTC
CASTGLSKKETQYF
>TRBV19|TRBJ2-3|-|-
TGTGCCAGTAGGCAGGGCGCAAGAGATACGCAGTATTTT
CASRQGARDTQYF
>TRBV7-9|TRBJ1-3|-|-
TGTGCCAGCAGCCAGGCACCCTCTGGAAACACCATATATTTT
CASSQAPSGNTIYF
>TRBV18|TRBJ2-2|-|-
TGTGCCAGCTCCCCCTCAGCAGCGTCCACCGGGGAGCTGTTTTTT
CASSPSAASTGELFF
>TRBV15|TRBJ1-1|-|-
TGTGCCACCAGCAGAGAGAGGGGTAAGGGGACTGAAGCTTTCTTT
CATSRERGKGTEAFF
>TRBV7-6|TRBJ2-3|-|-
TGTGCCAGCAGCTTAGGGCCGGGGGGCACAGATACGCAGTATTTT
CASSLGPGGTDTQYF
>TRBV7-2|TRBJ1-5|-|-
TGTGCCAGCACCCCAGGGGCGTGGGGAAGCAATCAGCCCCAGCATTTT
CASTPGAWGSNQPQHF
>TRBV6-6|TRBJ1-3|-|once
TGTGCCAGCAGTTCCGGCCAGGGACCCGTTGGAAACACCATATATTTT
CASSSGQGPVGNTIYF
>TRBV5-6|TRBJ2-2|-|-
TGTGCCAGCAGCCTGCTCGGGACTGCGAACACCGGGGAGCTGTTTTTT
CASSLLGTANTGELFF
>TRBV5-4|TRBJ2-1|TRBD2|once
TGTGCCAGCAGCCACACTAGCGGGATCTACAATGAGCAGTTCTTC
CASSHTSGIYNEQFF
>TRBV9|TRBJ2-5|-|once
TGTGCCAGCCAAAAGGGGAGGGGGCAGGAGACCCAGTACTTC
CASQKGRGQETQYF
>TRBV6-5|TRBJ1-1|-|-
TGTGCCAGCAGTAACCCCCAGGGGACTGAAGCTTTCTTT
CASSNPQGTEAFF
>TRBV4-1|TRBJ2-6|-|-
TGCGCCAGCAGCCACACGGAGGGAGGCTCTGGGGCCAACGTCCTGACTTTC
CASSHTEGGSGANVLTF
>TRBV4-2|TRBJ2-3|TRBD2|-
TGTGCCAGCAGCCACCCCCAGGAGGGATTTATAACGGGAGGCGAAGATACGCAGTATTTT
CASSHPQEGFITGGEDTQYF
>TRBV2|TRBJ2-3|-|-
TGTGCCAGCAGTGAGACCAGTTTCGGGCAGTATTTT
CASSETSFGQYF
>TRBV2|TRBJ1-2|-|once
TGTGCCAGCAGTGAGGACACCCGAGGAGGCTACACCTTC
CASSEDTRGGYTF
>TRBV11-2|TRBJ1-4|-|once
TGTGCCAGCAGCTTGGGGTTATATGAAAAACTGTTTTTT
CASSLGLYEKLFF
>TRBV7-3|TRBJ1-4|TRBD1|-
TGTGCCAGCAGCTTGTTACAGGGGGAAAAACTGTTTTTT
CASSLLQGEKLFF
>TRBV19|TRBJ2-1|TRBD2|-
TGTGCCAGTAGTAAACTGGCGGGAGGGCCGGGCTCCTACAATGAGCAGTTCTTC
CASSKLAGGPGSYNEQFF
>TRBV9|TRBJ1-2|-|-
TGTGCCAGCAGCGCCCAGGACGGGAGGGGCTACACCTTC
CASSAQDGRGYTF
>TRBV7-2|TRBJ1-3|-|-
TGTGCCAGCAGCCCCAGGGGCAGCTCTGGAAACACCATATATTTT
CASSPRGSSGNTIYF
>TRBV18|TRBJ1-2|TRBD1|-
TGTGCCAGCTCGGGAGGGACAGGGACCCCCTATGGCTACACCTTC
CASSGGTGTPYGYTF
>TRBV27|TRBJ2-7|TRBD1|-
TGTGCCAGCAGTTTGACAGGGATCTCCTACTACGAGCAGTACTTC
CASSLTGISYYEQYF
>TRBV29-1|TRBJ1-1|TRBD1|-
TGCAGCGGTGAGACAGGGCCGACCACTGAAGCTTTCTTT
CSGETGPTTEAFF
>TRBV3-1/TRBV3-2|TRBJ1-2|TRBD1|-
TGTGCCAGCAGCCAAACAGGGGACTCCTATGGCTACACCTTC
CASSQTGDSYGYTF
>TRBV6-5|TRBJ1-2|-|-
TGTGCCAGCAGTTACTCTCGGGGCCCGATGTATGGCTACACCTTC
CASSYSRGPMYGYTF
>TRBV7-9|TRBJ1-4|-|once
TGTGCCAGCAGCCAAGCGGAGCTAGACGAAAAACTGTTTTTT
CASSQAELDEKLFF
>TRBV7-7|TRBJ2-2|TRBD2|-
TGTGCCAGCAGCCCGAGCGGGAAAAACACCGGGGAGCTGTTTTTT
CASSPSGKNTGELFF